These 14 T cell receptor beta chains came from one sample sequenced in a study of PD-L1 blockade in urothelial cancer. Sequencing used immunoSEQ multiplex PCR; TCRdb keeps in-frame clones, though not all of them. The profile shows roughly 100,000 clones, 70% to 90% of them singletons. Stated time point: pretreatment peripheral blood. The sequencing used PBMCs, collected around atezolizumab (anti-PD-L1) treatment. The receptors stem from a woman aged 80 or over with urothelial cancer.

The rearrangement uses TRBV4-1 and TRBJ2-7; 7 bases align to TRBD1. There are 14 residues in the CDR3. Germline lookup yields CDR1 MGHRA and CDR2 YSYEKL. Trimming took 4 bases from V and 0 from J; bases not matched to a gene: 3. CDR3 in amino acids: CASSLGTASYEQYF. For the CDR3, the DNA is TGCGCCAGCAGCCTCGGGACAGCCTCCTACGAGCAGTACTTC.

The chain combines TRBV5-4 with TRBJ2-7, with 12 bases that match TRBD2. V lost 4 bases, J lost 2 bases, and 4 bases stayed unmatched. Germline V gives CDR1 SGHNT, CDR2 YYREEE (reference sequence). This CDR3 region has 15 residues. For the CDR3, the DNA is TGTGCCAGCAGCAGGAGACTAGCGGGAGCCTACGAGCAGTACTTC. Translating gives CASSRRLAGAYEQYF.

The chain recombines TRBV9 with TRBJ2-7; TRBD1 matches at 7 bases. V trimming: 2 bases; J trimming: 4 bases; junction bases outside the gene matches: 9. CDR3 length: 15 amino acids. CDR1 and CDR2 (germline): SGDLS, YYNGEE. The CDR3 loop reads CASSVARQGRYEQYF. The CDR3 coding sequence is TGTGCCAGCAGCGTGGCCCGACAGGGTAGGTACGAGCAGTACTTC.

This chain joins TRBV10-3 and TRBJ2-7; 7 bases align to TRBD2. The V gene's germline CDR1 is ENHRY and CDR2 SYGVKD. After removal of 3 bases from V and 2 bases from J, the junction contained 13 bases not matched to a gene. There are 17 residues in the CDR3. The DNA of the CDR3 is TGTGCCATCAGTGAAATCGAGTCTAGCGGAGGGACCTACGAGCAGTACTTC. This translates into CAISEIESSGGTYEQYF.

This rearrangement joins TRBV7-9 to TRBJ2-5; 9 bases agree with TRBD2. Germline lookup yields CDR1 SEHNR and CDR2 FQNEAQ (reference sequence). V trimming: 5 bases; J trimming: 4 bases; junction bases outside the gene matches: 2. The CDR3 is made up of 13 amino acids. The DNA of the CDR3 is TGTGCCAGCAGCATTAGCGGGGGAGAGACCCAGTACTTC. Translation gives CASSISGGETQYF.

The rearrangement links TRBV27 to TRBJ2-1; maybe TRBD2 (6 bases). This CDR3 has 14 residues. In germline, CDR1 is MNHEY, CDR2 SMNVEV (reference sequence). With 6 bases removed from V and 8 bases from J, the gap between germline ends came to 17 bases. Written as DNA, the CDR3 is TGTGCCAGCAGACTCAACGGAGGGGCCTATGAGCAGTTCTTC. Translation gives CASRLNGGAYEQFF.

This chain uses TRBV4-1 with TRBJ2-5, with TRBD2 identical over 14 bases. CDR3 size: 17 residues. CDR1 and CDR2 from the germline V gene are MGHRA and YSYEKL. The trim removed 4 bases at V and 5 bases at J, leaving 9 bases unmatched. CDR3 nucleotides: TGCGCCAGCAGCCTCCAATGGACTAGCGGGAGGTTGGAGACCCAGTACTTC. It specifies CASSLQWTSGRLETQYF.

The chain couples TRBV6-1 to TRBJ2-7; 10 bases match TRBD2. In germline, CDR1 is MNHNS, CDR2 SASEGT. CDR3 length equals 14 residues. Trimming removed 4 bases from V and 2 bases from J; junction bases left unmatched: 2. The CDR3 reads CASSAGTSAYEQYF. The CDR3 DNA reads TGTGCCAGCAGTGCGGGGACTAGCGCCTACGAGCAGTACTTC.

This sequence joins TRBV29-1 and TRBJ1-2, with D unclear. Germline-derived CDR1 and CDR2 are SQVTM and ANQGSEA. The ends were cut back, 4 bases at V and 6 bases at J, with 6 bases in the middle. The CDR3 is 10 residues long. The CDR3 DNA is TGCAGCGTTGGGCAGGATGGCTACACCTTC. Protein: CSVGQDGYTF.

The CDR3 protein is CATGGGIINQPQHF. CDR3 coding DNA: TGTGCCACCGGGGGGGGCATCATCAATCAGCCCCAGCATTTT. This chain connects TRBV7-8 to TRBJ1-5; tentative D call: TRBD1 (6 bases). V dropped 10 bases and J dropped 3 bases, with 16 bases sitting between them. The CDR3 has 14 amino acids. CDR1 is SGHVS, CDR2 FQNEAQ, per germline. Variable domain in full (rest from reference TRBV7-8 and TRBJ1-5): GAGVSQSPRYKVAKRGQDVALRCDPISGHVSLFWYQQALGQGPEFLTYFQNEAQLDKSGLPSDRFFAERPEGSVSTLKIQRTQQEDSAVYLCATGGGIINQPQHFGDGTRLSIL.

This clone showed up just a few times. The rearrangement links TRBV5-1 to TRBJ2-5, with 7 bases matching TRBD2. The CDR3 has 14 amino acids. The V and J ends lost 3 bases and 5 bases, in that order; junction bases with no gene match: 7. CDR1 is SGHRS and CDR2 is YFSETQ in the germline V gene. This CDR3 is CASSSGTMGETQYF. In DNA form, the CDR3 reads TGCGCCAGCAGCTCCGGGACTATGGGTGAGACCCAGTACTTC.

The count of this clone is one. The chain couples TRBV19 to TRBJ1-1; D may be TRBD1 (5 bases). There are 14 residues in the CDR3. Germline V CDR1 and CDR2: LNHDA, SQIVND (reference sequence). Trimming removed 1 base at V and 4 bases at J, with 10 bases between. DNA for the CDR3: TGTGCCAGTAGTATAGGACGGGGGAGCACTGAAGCTTTCTTT. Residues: CASSIGRGSTEAFF.

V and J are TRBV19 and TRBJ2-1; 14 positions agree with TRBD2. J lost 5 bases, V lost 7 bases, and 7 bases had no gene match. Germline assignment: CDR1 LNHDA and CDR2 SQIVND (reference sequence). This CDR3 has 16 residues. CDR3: CASTGTSGSSNNEQFF. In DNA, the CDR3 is TGTGCCAGTACTGGGACTAGCGGGAGTTCGAACAATGAGCAGTTCTTC.

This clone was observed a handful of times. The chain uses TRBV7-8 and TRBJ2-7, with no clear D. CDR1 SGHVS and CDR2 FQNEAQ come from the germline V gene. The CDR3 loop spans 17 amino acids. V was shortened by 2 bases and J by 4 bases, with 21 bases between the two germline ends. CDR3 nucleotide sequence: TGTGCCAGCAGCTTACGGTTTGCGCTCGCCCTCTCTTACGAGCAGTACTTC. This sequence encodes CASSLRFALALSYEQYF.